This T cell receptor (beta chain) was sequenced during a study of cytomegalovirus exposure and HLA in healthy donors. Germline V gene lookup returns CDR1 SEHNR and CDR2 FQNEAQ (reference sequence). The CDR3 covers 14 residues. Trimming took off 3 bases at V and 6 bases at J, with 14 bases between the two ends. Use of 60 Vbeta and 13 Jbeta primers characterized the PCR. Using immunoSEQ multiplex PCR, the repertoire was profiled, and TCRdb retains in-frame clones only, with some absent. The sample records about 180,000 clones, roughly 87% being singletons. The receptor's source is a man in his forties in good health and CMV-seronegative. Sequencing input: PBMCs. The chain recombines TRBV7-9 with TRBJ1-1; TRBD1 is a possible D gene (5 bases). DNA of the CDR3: TGTGCCAGCAGCTTTACGGCAGGGTTGTCTGAAGCTTTCTTT. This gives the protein CASSFTAGLSEAFF.